This T cell receptor (beta chain) derives from a study of cytomegalovirus exposure and HLA in healthy donors. Study-level results: HLA-A and HLA-B allele assignments for most subjects were reportedly predicted accurately using TCR beta sequences. The presence/absence work took it that sequencing depth was about the same across donors. For most TCR sequences rarity was the rule, although some public TCRs occurred in many donors.

This CDR3 is 14 amino acids long. Germline loops: CDR1 MDHEN, CDR2 SYDVKM. The ends were cut back, 3 bases at V and 0 bases at J, with 9 bases in the middle. Primers for the PCR totalled 60 Vbeta and 13 Jbeta. Sequencing was performed with immunoSEQ multiplex PCR; in TCRdb, only in-frame clones are kept and a portion is missing. Of approximately 150,000 clones in the sample, roughly four fifths were seen once. In the case of this clone: No antigen is known for it.

Nominal health characterized the donors when sampled, though unrecorded immune exposures were likely. The J gene is TRBJ2-7, the V gene TRBV28; D perhaps matches TRBD2 (5 bases). The clonotype was recovered from a female donor in good health and CMV-seronegative. The sequenced sample consisted of PBMCs. CDR3 nucleotides: TGTGCCAGCAGTTTTTACGGGATCTCCTACGAGCAGTACTTC. Its protein product is CASSFYGISYEQYF.